This T cell receptor beta chain was retrieved from a study of vaccination and CD4 T cells after COVID-19. Noted treatment: approximately nine-day PBMC culture with coronavirus spike peptide pools or control peptides (ViraFEST assay). The Oncomine TCR Beta short-read assay sequenced DNA from cultured CD4+ T cells. TCRdb itself ran the PCR reads through MiXCR, one entry per CDR3 protein. The sample has about 18,000 distinct CDR3 sequences, about half seen once. CDR3 length equals 14 residues. The V gene end was trimmed by 8 bases and the J gene end by 7 bases; junction bases not matched to a gene: 10. Germline-derived CDR1 and CDR2 are WNHNN and SYGVQD (reference sequence). Note on this clonotype: Its specificity is unknown.

The chain combines TRBV10-1 with TRBJ2-1, with 8 positions matching TRBD2. Sequencing used CD4+ T cells from blood, cultured in vitro, obtained before SARS-CoV-2 vaccination. The origin of this receptor is a human donor who had recovered from COVID-19. The CDR3 DNA follows: TGCGCCAGCGCCGGGGGGGACTGCCATAATGAGCAGTTCTTC. Translation: CASAGGDCHNEQFF.